These T cell receptor beta chains were read from a single sample in a study of graft-versus-host responses after intestinal transplantation. Profiled with immunoSEQ multiplex PCR; TCRdb holds only in-frame clones, not every one. The data hold some 110,000 clones, with 90% to 95% observed a single time. No antigens are known for them. Sample: unstimulated CD8+ T cells sorted from spleen or lymph node cells, taken before transplant. Receptor source: a human donor who was the organ donor for an intestinal transplant. CDR3s include the opening cysteine and the closing phenylalanine or tryptophan. Each record gives: J gene, clone size, D gene, V gene, CDR3 protein, CDR3 DNA. The D gene is left open where the match is weak. Clone size appears in some rows only: once, few, many, or a class for an expanded clone.

j_call: TRBJ1-4; clone_size: NA; d_call: TRBD1; v_call: TRBV2; cdr3_aa: CASSEGTGGARREKLFF; cdr3_nt: TGTGCCAGCAGTGAAGGGACAGGGGGCGCGCGCAGGGAAAAACTGTTTTTT
j_call: TRBJ2-5; clone_size: NA; d_call: TRBD2; v_call: TRBV7-6; cdr3_aa: CASSRGTSGKETQYF; cdr3_nt: TGTGCCAGCAGCCGAGGGACTAGCGGGAAGGAGACCCAGTACTTC
j_call: TRBJ1-1; clone_size: few; d_call: NA; v_call: TRBV5-6; cdr3_aa: CASSLGGGTEAFF; cdr3_nt: TGTGCCAGCAGCTTGGGGGGAGGAACTGAAGCTTTCTTT
j_call: TRBJ2-7; clone_size: NA; d_call: TRBD1; v_call: TRBV27; cdr3_aa: CASSLRGGTGYEQYF; cdr3_nt: TGTGCCAGCAGTTTAAGAGGCGGGACAGGCTACGAGCAGTACTTC
j_call: TRBJ1-3; clone_size: NA; d_call: NA; v_call: TRBV30; cdr3_aa: CAWSVRGIGNTIYF; cdr3_nt: TGTGCCTGGAGTGTACGGGGTATTGGAAACACCATATATTTT
j_call: TRBJ2-1; clone_size: NA; d_call: NA; v_call: TRBV5-1; cdr3_aa: CASSLHRDQPNNEQFF; cdr3_nt: TGCGCCAGCAGCTTGCACCGGGACCAACCAAACAATGAGCAGTTCTTC
j_call: TRBJ1-2; clone_size: NA; d_call: TRBD1; v_call: TRBV11-2; cdr3_aa: CASSRRQGIWGYTF; cdr3_nt: TGTGCCAGCAGCCGCCGACAGGGAATTTGGGGCTACACCTTC
j_call: TRBJ2-4; clone_size: NA; d_call: TRBD2; v_call: TRBV11-2; cdr3_aa: CASSLGFGTRNIQYF; cdr3_nt: TGTGCCAGCAGCTTAGGGTTCGGGACTAGAAACATTCAGTACTTC
j_call: TRBJ2-7; clone_size: NA; d_call: NA; v_call: TRBV28; cdr3_aa: CASRLGQLEQYF; cdr3_nt: TGTGCCAGCAGGTTAGGACAGCTCGAGCAGTACTTC
j_call: TRBJ2-3; clone_size: NA; d_call: NA; v_call: TRBV15; cdr3_aa: CATSRGTDTQYF; cdr3_nt: TGTGCCACCAGCAGAGGCACAGATACGCAGTATTTT
j_call: TRBJ2-1; clone_size: NA; d_call: TRBD2; v_call: TRBV9; cdr3_aa: CASSVEGLVYNEQFF; cdr3_nt: TGTGCCAGCAGCGTAGAGGGACTAGTGTACAATGAGCAGTTCTTC
j_call: TRBJ1-1; clone_size: NA; d_call: NA; v_call: TRBV2; cdr3_aa: CATEGNSEAFF; cdr3_nt: TGTGCCACAGAGGGAAACAGTGAAGCTTTCTTT
j_call: TRBJ2-1; clone_size: NA; d_call: NA; v_call: TRBV9; cdr3_aa: CASRYLPDPLNEQFF; cdr3_nt: TGTGCCAGCAGGTACCTTCCGGACCCCCTCAATGAGCAGTTCTTC
j_call: TRBJ2-7; clone_size: NA; d_call: NA; v_call: TRBV9; cdr3_aa: CASSVGPGYEQYF; cdr3_nt: TGTGCCAGCAGCGTAGGCCCTGGCTACGAGCAGTACTTC
j_call: TRBJ1-1; clone_size: once; d_call: NA; v_call: TRBV28; cdr3_aa: CASKYIQGNTEAFF; cdr3_nt: TGTGCCAGCAAGTATATACAGGGGAACACTGAAGCTTTCTTT
j_call: TRBJ2-2; clone_size: once; d_call: NA; v_call: TRBV6-6; cdr3_aa: CASSFRAGGELFF; cdr3_nt: TGTGCCAGCAGTTTCAGGGCGGGCGGGGAGCTGTTTTTT
j_call: TRBJ2-2; clone_size: NA; d_call: NA; v_call: TRBV19; cdr3_aa: CASSIAGNTGELFF; cdr3_nt: TGTGCCAGTAGTATAGCAGGGAACACCGGGGAGCTGTTTTTT
j_call: TRBJ2-7; clone_size: NA; d_call: NA; v_call: TRBV7-9; cdr3_aa: CASSQGNLGIYEQYF; cdr3_nt: TGTGCCAGCAGCCAGGGAAACTTGGGGATCTACGAGCAGTACTTC
j_call: TRBJ1-1; clone_size: NA; d_call: NA; v_call: TRBV4-3; cdr3_aa: CASSQDSGETEAFF; cdr3_nt: TGCGCCAGCAGCCAAGATTCAGGGGAAACTGAAGCTTTCTTT
j_call: TRBJ1-2; clone_size: NA; d_call: NA; v_call: TRBV6-1; cdr3_aa: CASSGPRDGQYGYTF; cdr3_nt: TGTGCCAGCAGTGGTCCAAGGGACGGGCAATATGGCTACACCTTC
j_call: TRBJ2-2; clone_size: NA; d_call: TRBD1; v_call: TRBV7-9; cdr3_aa: CASSLDRGRVGELFF; cdr3_nt: TGTGCCAGCAGCCTCGACAGGGGGCGAGTCGGGGAGCTGTTTTTT
j_call: TRBJ2-7; clone_size: NA; d_call: NA; v_call: TRBV4-2; cdr3_aa: CASSQEGWDSYEQYF; cdr3_nt: TGTGCCAGCAGCCAAGAGGGTTGGGACTCCTACGAGCAGTATTTC
j_call: TRBJ1-1; clone_size: NA; d_call: TRBD1; v_call: TRBV5-1; cdr3_aa: CASSSTGAVEAFF; cdr3_nt: TGCGCCAGCAGCTCCACAGGGGCGGTTGAAGCTTTCTTT
j_call: TRBJ1-1; clone_size: once; d_call: NA; v_call: TRBV30; cdr3_aa: CAWSPAANTEAFF; cdr3_nt: TGTGCCTGGAGTCCGGCTGCGAACACTGAAGCTTTCTTT
j_call: TRBJ2-5; clone_size: NA; d_call: NA; v_call: TRBV5-1; cdr3_aa: CASSFRGGETQYF; cdr3_nt: TGCGCCAGCAGCTTTAGGGGCGGTGAGACCCAGTACTTC
j_call: TRBJ1-3; clone_size: NA; d_call: NA; v_call: TRBV15; cdr3_aa: CATSREEAYSGNTIYF; cdr3_nt: TGTGCCACCAGCAGAGAGGAGGCGTACTCTGGAAACACCATATATTTT
j_call: TRBJ2-4; clone_size: NA; d_call: TRBD2; v_call: TRBV10-3; cdr3_aa: CAISAAGDIQYF; cdr3_nt: TGTGCCATCAGTGCGGCGGGGGACATTCAGTACTTC
j_call: TRBJ2-3; clone_size: NA; d_call: TRBD2; v_call: TRBV7-8; cdr3_aa: CASSLGPGLAGTDTQYF; cdr3_nt: TGTGCCAGCAGCTTAGGCCCGGGTCTAGCGGGCACAGATACGCAGTATTTT
j_call: TRBJ2-7; clone_size: NA; d_call: NA; v_call: TRBV4-2; cdr3_aa: CASSQDIAYEQYF; cdr3_nt: TGTGCCAGCAGCCAAGATATAGCCTACGAGCAGTACTTC
j_call: TRBJ2-3; clone_size: NA; d_call: NA; v_call: TRBV21-1; cdr3_aa: CASSTTETDTQYF; cdr3_nt: TGTGCCAGCAGCACGACTGAAACAGATACGCAGTATTTT
j_call: TRBJ2-7; clone_size: NA; d_call: NA; v_call: TRBV7-2; cdr3_aa: CASSLVWTAPSYEQYF; cdr3_nt: TGTGCCAGCAGCTTAGTTTGGACGGCCCCCTCCTACGAGCAGTACTTC
j_call: TRBJ2-1; clone_size: once; d_call: NA; v_call: TRBV13; cdr3_aa: CASSAGIYNEQFF; cdr3_nt: TGTGCCAGCAGCGCGGGGATCTACAATGAGCAGTTCTTC
j_call: TRBJ2-1; clone_size: NA; d_call: NA; v_call: TRBV4-1; cdr3_aa: CASSQDESPILYNEQFF; cdr3_nt: TGCGCCAGCAGCCAAGATGAGTCCCCCATCCTCTACAATGAGCAGTTCTTC
j_call: TRBJ2-5; clone_size: NA; d_call: NA; v_call: TRBV29-1; cdr3_aa: CSVLWYQETQYF; cdr3_nt: TGCAGCGTTCTCTGGTACCAAGAGACCCAGTACTTC
j_call: TRBJ1-2; clone_size: NA; d_call: NA; v_call: TRBV6-1; cdr3_aa: CASSAWGAPTRNPYGYTF; cdr3_nt: TGTGCCAGCAGTGCTTGGGGGGCCCCCACACGAAATCCCTATGGCTACACCTTC
j_call: TRBJ2-1; clone_size: few; d_call: NA; v_call: TRBV10-3; cdr3_aa: CAIREDGYNEQFF; cdr3_nt: TGTGCCATCAGGGAGGATGGGTACAATGAGCAGTTCTTC
j_call: TRBJ2-1; clone_size: NA; d_call: TRBD1; v_call: TRBV4-3; cdr3_aa: CASGHRDRGRGNEQFF; cdr3_nt: TGCGCCAGCGGGCACCGGGACAGGGGGCGGGGGAATGAGCAGTTCTTC
j_call: TRBJ2-3; clone_size: NA; d_call: NA; v_call: TRBV4-1; cdr3_aa: CASSQDGAGRTDTQYF; cdr3_nt: TGCGCCAGCAGCCAAGACGGGGCGGGCCGCACAGATACGCAGTATTTT
j_call: TRBJ2-1; clone_size: NA; d_call: NA; v_call: TRBV19; cdr3_aa: CASSPLVSSYNEQFF; cdr3_nt: TGTGCCAGTAGTCCCCTTGTTAGCTCCTACAATGAGCAGTTCTTC
j_call: TRBJ2-3; clone_size: NA; d_call: NA; v_call: TRBV6-4; cdr3_aa: CASSDSQGSTDTQYF; cdr3_nt: TGTGCCAGCAGTGACTCGCAGGGCAGCACAGATACGCAGTATTTT
j_call: TRBJ1-5; clone_size: NA; d_call: TRBD1; v_call: TRBV5-1; cdr3_aa: CASSLRTRQGGRYSNQPQHF; cdr3_nt: TGCGCCAGCAGCTTGAGAACAAGACAGGGCGGAAGGTATAGCAATCAGCCCCAGCATTTT
j_call: TRBJ1-5; clone_size: NA; d_call: NA; v_call: TRBV19; cdr3_aa: CASSIFPDSNQPQHF; cdr3_nt: TGTGCCAGTAGTATATTCCCCGATAGCAATCAGCCCCAGCATTTT
j_call: TRBJ2-3; clone_size: NA; d_call: NA; v_call: TRBV19; cdr3_aa: CASSIQGIDTQYF; cdr3_nt: TGTGCCAGTAGTATCCAGGGAATAGATACGCAGTATTTT
j_call: TRBJ2-7; clone_size: NA; d_call: NA; v_call: TRBV5-5; cdr3_aa: CASSFNVREQYF; cdr3_nt: TGTGCCAGCAGCTTCAATGTGCGGGAGCAGTACTTC
j_call: TRBJ2-7; clone_size: NA; d_call: NA; v_call: TRBV11-2; cdr3_aa: CASSLEPRHEQYF; cdr3_nt: TGTGCCAGCAGCTTAGAACCGCGACACGAGCAGTACTTC